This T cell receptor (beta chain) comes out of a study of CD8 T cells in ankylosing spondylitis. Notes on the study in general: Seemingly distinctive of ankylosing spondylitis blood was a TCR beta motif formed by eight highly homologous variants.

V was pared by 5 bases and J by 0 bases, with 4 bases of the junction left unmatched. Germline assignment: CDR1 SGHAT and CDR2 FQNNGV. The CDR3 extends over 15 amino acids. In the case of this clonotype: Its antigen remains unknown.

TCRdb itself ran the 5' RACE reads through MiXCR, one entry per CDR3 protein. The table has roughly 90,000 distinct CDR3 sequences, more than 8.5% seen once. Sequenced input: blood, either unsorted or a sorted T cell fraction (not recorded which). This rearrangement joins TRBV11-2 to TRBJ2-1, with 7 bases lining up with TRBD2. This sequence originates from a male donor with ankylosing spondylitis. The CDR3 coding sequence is TGTGCCAGCAGCCGGGACTACAACTCCTACAATGAGCAGTTCTTC. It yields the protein CASSRDYNSYNEQFF.